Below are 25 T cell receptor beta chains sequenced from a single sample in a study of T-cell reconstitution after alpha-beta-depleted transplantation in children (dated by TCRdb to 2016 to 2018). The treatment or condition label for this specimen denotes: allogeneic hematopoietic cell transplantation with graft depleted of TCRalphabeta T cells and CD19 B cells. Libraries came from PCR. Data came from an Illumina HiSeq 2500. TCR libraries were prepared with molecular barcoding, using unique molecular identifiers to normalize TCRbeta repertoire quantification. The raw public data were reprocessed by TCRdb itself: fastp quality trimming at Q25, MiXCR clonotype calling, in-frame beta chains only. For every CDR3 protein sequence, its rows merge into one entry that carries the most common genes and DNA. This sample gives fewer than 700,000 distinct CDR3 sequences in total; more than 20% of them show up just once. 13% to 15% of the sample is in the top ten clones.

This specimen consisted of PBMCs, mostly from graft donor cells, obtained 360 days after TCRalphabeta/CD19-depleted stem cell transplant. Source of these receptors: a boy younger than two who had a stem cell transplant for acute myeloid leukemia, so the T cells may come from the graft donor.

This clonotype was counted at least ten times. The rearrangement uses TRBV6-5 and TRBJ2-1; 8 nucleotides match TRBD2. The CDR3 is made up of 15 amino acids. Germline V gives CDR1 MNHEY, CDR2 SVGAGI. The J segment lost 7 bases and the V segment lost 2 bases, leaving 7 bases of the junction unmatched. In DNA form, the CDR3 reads TGTGCCAGCAGTTACCCTGATCGGGGGGGGAATGAGCAGTTCTTC. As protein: CASSYPDRGGNEQFF.

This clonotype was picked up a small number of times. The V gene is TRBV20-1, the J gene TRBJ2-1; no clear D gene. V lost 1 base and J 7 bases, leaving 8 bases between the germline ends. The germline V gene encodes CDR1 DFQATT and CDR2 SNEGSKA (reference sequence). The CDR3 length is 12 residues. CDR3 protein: CSARAPWNEQFF. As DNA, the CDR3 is TGCAGTGCTAGAGCCCCTTGGAATGAGCAGTTCTTC.

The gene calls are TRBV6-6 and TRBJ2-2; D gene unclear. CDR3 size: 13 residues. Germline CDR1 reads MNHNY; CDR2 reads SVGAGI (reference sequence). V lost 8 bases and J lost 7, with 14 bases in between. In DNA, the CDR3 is TGTGCCAGCCGACATGGGGTGGGCGGGGAGCTGTTTTTT. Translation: CASRHGVGGELFF.

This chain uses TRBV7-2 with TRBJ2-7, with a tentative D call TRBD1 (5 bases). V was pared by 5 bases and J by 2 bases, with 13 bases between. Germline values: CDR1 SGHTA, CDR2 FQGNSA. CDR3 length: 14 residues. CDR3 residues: CASSPQGGPYEQYV. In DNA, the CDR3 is TGTGCCAGCAGCCCCCAGGGTGGACCCTACGAGCAGTACGTC.

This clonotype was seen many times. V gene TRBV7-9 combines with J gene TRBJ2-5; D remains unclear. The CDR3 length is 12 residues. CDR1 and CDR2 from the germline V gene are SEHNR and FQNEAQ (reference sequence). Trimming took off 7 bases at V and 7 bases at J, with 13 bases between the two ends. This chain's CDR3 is CASNLVTRTQYF. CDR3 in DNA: TGTGCCAGCAACCTAGTAACGAGGACCCAGTACTTC. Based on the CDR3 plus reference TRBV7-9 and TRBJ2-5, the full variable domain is DTGVSQNPRHKITKRGQNVTFRCDPISEHNRLYWYRQTLGQGPEFLTYFQNEAQLEKSRLLSDRFSAERPKGSFSTLEIQRTEQGDSAMYLCASNLVTRTQYFGPGTRLLVL.

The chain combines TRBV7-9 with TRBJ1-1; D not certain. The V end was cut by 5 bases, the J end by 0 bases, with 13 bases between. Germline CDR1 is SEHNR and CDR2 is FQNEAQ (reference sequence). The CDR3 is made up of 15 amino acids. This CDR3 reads CASSPARTLNTEAFF. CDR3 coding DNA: TGTGCCAGCAGCCCCGCCCGCACCTTGAACACTGAAGCTTTCTTT.

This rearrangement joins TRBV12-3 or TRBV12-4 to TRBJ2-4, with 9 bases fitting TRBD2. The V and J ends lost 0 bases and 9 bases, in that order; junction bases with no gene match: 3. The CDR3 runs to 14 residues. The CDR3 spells CASSLAAGGAIQYF. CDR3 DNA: TGTGCCAGCAGTTTAGCGGCGGGGGGGGCCATTCAGTACTTC.

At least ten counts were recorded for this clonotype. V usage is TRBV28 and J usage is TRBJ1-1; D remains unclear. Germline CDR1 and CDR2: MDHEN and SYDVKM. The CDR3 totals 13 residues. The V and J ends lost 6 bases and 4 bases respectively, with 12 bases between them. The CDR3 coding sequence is TGTGCCAGCAGGGGCGGTTTTAGCACTGAAGCTTTCTTT. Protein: CASRGGFSTEAFF.

The CDR3 bases are TGTGCCAGCAGTTTCTGGGCGGCCTACGAGCAGTACTTC. Translation gives CASSFWAAYEQYF. The chain has TRBV12-3 or TRBV12-4 and TRBJ2-7; D not certain. The CDR3 totals 13 residues. The ends were cut back, 3 bases at V and 2 bases at J, with 8 bases in the middle.

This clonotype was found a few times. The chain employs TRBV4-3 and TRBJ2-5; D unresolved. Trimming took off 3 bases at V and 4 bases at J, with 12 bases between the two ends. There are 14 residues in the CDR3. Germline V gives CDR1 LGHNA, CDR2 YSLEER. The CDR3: CASSHSVMIETQYF. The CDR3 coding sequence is TGCGCCAGCAGCCACTCCGTAATGATAGAGACCCAGTACTTC.

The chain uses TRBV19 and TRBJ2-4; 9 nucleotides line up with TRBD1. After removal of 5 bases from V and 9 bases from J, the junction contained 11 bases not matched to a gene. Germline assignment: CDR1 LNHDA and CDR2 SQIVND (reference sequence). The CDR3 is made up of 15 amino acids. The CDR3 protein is CASSGRTGAERIQYF. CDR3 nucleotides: TGTGCCAGTAGTGGCCGGACAGGGGCTGAACGCATTCAGTACTTC.

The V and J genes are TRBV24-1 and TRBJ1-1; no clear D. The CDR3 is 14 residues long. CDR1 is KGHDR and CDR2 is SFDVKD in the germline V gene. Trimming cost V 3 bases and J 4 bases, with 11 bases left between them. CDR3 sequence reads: CATSDHLRRTEAFF. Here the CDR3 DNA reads TGTGCCACCAGTGATCACCTTAGGCGCACTGAAGCTTTCTTT.

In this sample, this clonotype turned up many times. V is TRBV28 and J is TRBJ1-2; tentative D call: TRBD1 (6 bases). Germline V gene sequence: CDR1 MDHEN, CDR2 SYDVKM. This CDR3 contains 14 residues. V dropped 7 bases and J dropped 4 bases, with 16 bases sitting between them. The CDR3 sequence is CASILGRGVYGYTF. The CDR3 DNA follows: TGTGCCAGCATCTTAGGCAGGGGAGTCTATGGCTACACCTTC.

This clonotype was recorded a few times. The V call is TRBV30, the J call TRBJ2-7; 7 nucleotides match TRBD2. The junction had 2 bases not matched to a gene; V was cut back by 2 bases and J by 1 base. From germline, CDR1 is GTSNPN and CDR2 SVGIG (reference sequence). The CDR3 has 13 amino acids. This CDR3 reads CAWSSGASYEQYF. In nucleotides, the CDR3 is TGTGCCTGGAGTAGCGGGGCATCCTACGAGCAGTACTTC.

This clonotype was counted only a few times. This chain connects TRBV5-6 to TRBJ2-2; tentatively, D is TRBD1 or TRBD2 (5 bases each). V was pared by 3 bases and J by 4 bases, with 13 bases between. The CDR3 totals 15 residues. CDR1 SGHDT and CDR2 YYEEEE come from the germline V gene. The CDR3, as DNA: TGTGCCAGCAGCTCAAATAGGGGACCCACCGGGGAGCTGTTTTTT. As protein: CASSSNRGPTGELFF.

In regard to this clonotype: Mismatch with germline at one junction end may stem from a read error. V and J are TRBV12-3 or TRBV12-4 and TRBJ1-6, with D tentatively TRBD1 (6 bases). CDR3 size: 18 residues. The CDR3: CTSCLGFLEEAGDSPLHF. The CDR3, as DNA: TGTACCAGCTGTTTAGGTTTTCTGGAGGAGGCAGGGGATTCACCCCTCCACTTT.

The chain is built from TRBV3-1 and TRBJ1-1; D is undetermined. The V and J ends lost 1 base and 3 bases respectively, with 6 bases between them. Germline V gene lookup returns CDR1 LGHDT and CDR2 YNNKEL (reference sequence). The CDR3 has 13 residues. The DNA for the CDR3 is TGTGCCAGCAGCCAAGTACCGGACACTGAAGCTTTCTTT. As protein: CASSQVPDTEAFF.

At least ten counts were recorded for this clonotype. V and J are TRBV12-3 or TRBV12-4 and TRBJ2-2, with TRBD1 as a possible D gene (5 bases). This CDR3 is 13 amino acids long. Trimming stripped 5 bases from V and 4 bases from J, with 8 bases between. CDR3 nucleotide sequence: TGTGCCAGCAGTCTCAGGGTCACCGGGGAGCTGTTTTTT. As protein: CASSLRVTGELFF.

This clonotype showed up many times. The CDR3 here is CSARLAGERTDTQYF. Here the CDR3 DNA reads TGCAGTGCTCGCCTAGCGGGGGAACGCACAGATACGCAGTATTTT. The chain recombines TRBV20-1 with TRBJ2-3, with 10 bases that match TRBD2. The CDR3 runs to 15 residues. The germline CDR1 and CDR2 sequences are DFQATT and SNEGSKA (reference sequence). The V segment lost 5 bases and the J segment 1 base; nucleotides outside the gene matches: 6.

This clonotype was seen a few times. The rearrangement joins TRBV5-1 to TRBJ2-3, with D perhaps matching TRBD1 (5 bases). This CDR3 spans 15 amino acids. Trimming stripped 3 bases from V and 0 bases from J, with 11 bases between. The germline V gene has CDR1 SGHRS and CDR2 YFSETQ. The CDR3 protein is CASSYRQSSTDTQYF. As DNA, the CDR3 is TGCGCCAGCAGCTACCGACAGTCGAGCACAGATACGCAGTATTTT.

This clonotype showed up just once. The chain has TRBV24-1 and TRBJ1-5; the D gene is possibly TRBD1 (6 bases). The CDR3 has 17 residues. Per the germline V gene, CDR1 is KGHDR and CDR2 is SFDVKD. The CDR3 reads CGASDLGAGTTNQPQHF. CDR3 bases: TGTGGGGCCAGTGATTTGGGCGCCGGGACAACGAATCAGCCCCAGCATTTT.

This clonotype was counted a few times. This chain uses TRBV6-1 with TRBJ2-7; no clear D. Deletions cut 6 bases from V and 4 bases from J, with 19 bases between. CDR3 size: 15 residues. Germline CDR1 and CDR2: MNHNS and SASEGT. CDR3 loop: CASSPRDGGLYEQYF. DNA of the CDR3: TGTGCCAGCAGCCCGCGAGACGGTGGGTTATACGAGCAGTACTTC.

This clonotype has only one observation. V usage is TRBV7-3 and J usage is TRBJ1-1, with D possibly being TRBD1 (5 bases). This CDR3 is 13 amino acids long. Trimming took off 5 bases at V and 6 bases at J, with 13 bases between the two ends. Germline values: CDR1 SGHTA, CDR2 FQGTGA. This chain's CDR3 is CASSRTGVSEAFF. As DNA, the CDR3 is TGTGCCAGCAGCCGAACAGGAGTCTCTGAAGCTTTCTTT.

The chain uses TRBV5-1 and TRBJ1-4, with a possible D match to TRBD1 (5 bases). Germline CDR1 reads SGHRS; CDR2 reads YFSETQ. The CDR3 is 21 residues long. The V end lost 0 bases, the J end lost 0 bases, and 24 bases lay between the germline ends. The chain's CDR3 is CASSLAGGAGNQPATNEKLFF. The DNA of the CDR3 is TGCGCCAGCAGCTTGGCCGGAGGAGCAGGGAACCAACCTGCAACTAATGAAAAACTGTTTTTT.

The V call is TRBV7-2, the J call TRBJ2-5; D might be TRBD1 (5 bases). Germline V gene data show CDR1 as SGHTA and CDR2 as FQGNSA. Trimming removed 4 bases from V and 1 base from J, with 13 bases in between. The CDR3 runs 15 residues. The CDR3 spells CASSSEPQAQETQYF. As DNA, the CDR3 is TGTGCCAGCAGCTCCGAACCACAGGCCCAAGAGACCCAGTACTTC. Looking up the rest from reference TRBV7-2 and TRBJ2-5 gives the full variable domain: GAGVSQSPSNKVTEKGKDVELRCDPISGHTALYWYRQSLGQGLEFLIYFQGNSAPDKSGLPSDRFSAERTGGSVSTLTIQRTQQEDSAVYLCASSSEPQAQETQYFGPGTRLLVL.